This TCR beta chain appears in the sequencing data of a study of blood T cell repertoires in COVID-19. Study background: COVID-19 samples from acute and convalescent phases originated in the United States, Italy and Spain. Sources were T cells, B-cell-depleted T cells, or PBMCs; the material itself was cDNA or gDNA.

Germline-derived CDR1 and CDR2 are MNHEY and SVGAGI. V was clipped by 6 bases and J by 0 bases, with 14 bases between them. CDR3 size: 15 residues. As originally analysed: Amplification of reference gene primers was used by the study to estimate nucleated cell counts. Sequenced by immunoSEQ multiplex PCR; TCRdb stores in-frame clones only, minus some. That table is the source of V, J and clone size, and D and trimming were worked out from the DNA. Of 140,000 to 150,000 clones listed, roughly 84% are singletons. Sequencing used peripheral blood. The rearrangement uses TRBV6-5 and TRBJ1-1; D possibly corresponds to TRBD1 (5 bases). This receptor was obtained from a human donor in a cohort sampled during active COVID-19. CDR3 sequence (DNA): TGTGCCAGCAGGATTCAGCCAGGGTTGAACACTGAAGCTTTCTTT. As protein: CASRIQPGLNTEAFF.